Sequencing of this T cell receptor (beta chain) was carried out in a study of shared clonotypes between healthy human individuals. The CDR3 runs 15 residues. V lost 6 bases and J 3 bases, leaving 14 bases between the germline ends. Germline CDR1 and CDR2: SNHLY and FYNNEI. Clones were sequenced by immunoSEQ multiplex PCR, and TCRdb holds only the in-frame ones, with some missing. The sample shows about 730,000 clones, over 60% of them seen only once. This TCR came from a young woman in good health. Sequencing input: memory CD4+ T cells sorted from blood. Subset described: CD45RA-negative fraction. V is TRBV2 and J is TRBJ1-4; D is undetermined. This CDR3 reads CASSSEGLANEKLFF. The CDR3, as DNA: TGTGCCAGCAGCTCGGAGGGCTTGGCTAATGAAAAACTGTTTTTT.